This paragraph reports one T cell receptor (beta chain). The CDR3 has 14 residues. Trimming removed 2 bases at V and 0 bases at J, with 8 bases between. Germline-derived CDR1 and CDR2 are SGHRS and YFSETQ. The sample comes from a study of T cell responses to AZD1222 COVID-19 vaccine. Using immunoSEQ multiplex PCR, the repertoire was profiled, and TCRdb retains in-frame clones only, with some absent. The profile shows 73,000 or so clones, about four fifths of them singletons. The chain combines TRBV5-1 with TRBJ1-1; D is possibly TRBD1 (5 bases). The sequences come from peripheral blood, collected on day 0 of AZD1222 vaccination. The clonotype was recovered from an adult in good health. The CDR3 sequence: CASSFRDLNTEAFF. CDR3 DNA: TGCGCCAGCAGCTTTCGGGACCTGAACACTGAAGCTTTCTTT.